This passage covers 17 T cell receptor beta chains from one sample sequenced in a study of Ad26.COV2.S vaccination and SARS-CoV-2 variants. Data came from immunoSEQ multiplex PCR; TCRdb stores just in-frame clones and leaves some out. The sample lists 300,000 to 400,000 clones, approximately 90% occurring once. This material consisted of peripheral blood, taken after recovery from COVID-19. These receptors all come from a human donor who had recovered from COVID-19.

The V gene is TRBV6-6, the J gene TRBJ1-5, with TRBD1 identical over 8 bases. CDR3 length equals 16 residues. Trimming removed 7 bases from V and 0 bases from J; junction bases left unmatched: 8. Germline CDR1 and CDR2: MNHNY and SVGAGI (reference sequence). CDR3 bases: TGTGCCAGCAAAGACAGGGGCCCTGATAGCAATCAGCCCCAGCATTTT. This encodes CASKDRGPDSNQPQHF.

CDR3: CASSPGGANRELFF. The CDR3 bases are TGTGCCAGCAGCCCTGGAGGTGCGAATCGGGAGCTGTTTTTT. This rearrangement joins TRBV11-3 to TRBJ2-2, with D tentatively TRBD2 (5 bases). The V end was cut by 5 bases, the J end by 9 bases, with 16 bases between. CDR3 length equals 14 residues. CDR1 is SGHNT, CDR2 YENEEA, per germline.

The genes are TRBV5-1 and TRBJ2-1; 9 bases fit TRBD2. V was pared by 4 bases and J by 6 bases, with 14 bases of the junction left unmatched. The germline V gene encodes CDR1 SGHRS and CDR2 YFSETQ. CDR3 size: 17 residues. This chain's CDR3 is CASSAGSGGLNINEQFF. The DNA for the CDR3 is TGCGCCAGCAGCGCGGGGAGCGGGGGGCTAAACATCAATGAGCAGTTCTTC.

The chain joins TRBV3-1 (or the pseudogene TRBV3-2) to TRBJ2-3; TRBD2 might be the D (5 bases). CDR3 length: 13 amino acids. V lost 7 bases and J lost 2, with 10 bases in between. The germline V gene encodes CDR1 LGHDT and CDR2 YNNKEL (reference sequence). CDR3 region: CASTTGSTDTQYF. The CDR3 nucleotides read TGTGCCAGCACCACGGGGTCCACAGATACGCAGTATTTT.

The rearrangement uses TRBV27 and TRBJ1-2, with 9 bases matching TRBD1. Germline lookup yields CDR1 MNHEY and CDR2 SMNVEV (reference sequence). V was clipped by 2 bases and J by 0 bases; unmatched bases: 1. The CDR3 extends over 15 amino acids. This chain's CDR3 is CASSLRQGANYGYTF. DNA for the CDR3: TGTGCCAGCAGTTTACGACAGGGGGCTAACTATGGCTACACCTTC.

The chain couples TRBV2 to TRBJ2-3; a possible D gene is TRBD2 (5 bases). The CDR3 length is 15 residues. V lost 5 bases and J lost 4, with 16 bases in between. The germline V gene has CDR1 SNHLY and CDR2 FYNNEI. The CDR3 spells CASSLRAGPPDTQYF. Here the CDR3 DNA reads TGTGCCAGCAGTTTGCGGGCGGGTCCTCCAGATACGCAGTATTTT.

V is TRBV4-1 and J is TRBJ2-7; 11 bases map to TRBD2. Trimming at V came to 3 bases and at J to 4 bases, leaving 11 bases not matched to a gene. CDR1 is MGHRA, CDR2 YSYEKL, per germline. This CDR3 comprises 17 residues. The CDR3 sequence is CASSQGLAALLGYEQYF. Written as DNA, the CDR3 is TGCGCCAGCAGCCAGGGACTAGCGGCGCTCTTAGGGTACGAGCAGTACTTC.

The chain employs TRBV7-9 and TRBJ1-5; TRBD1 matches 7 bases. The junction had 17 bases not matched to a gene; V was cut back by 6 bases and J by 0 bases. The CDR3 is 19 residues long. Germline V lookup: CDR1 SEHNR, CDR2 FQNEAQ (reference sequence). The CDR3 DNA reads TGTGCCAGCAGATTGCCAGACAGGGAGAATGTTTATAGCAATCAGCCCCAGCATTTT. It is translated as CASRLPDRENVYSNQPQHF.

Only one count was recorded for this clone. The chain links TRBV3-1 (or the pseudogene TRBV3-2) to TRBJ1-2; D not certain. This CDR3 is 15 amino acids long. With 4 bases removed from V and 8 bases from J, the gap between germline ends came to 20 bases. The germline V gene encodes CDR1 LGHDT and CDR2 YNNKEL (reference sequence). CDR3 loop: CASSPYETVRLGYTF. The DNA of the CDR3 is TGTGCCAGCAGCCCCTACGAAACAGTTCGGTTGGGCTACACCTTC.

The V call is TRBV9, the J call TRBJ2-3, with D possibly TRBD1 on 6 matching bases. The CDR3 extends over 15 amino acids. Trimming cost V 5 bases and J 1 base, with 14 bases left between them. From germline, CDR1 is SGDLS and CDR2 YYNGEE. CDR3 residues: CASSKTGSRTDTQYF. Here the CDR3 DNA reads TGTGCCAGCAGTAAAACAGGGTCGCGCACAGATACGCAGTATTTT.

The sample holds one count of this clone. DNA of the CDR3: TGTGCCAGCTCACCAGGATCGGACAGGAAGATCTATGGCTACACCTTC. Protein: CASSPGSDRKIYGYTF. The chain combines TRBV18 with TRBJ1-2, with 7 nucleotides matching TRBD1. V was pared by 2 bases and J by 4 bases, with 10 bases of the junction left unmatched. CDR3 size: 16 residues. CDR1 and CDR2 from the germline V gene are KGHSH and LQKENI.

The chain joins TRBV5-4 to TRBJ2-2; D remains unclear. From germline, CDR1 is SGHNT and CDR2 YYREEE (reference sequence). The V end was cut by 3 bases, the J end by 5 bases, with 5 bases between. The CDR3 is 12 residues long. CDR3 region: CASSSSTGELFF. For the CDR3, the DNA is TGTGCCAGCAGCTCCAGTACCGGGGAGCTGTTTTTT.

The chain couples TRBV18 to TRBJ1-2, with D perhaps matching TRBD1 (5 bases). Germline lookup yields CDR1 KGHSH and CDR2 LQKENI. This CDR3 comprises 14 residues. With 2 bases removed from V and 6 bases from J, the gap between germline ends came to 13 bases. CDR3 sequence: CASSPGWGVNGYTF. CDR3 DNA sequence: TGTGCCAGCTCACCAGGATGGGGGGTAAATGGCTACACCTTC.

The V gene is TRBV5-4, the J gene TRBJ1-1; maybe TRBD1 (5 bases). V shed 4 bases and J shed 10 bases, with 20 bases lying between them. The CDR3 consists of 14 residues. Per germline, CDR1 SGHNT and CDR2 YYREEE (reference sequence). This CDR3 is CASSRRGVEFGAFF. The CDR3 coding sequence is TGTGCCAGCAGCCGGCGGGGGGTAGAATTTGGAGCTTTCTTT.

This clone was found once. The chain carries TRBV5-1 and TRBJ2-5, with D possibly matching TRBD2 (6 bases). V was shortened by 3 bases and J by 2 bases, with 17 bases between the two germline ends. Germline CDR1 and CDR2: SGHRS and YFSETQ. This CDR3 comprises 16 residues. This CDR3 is CASSWSGVARQETQYF. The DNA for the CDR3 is TGCGCCAGCAGCTGGTCGGGGGTAGCGAGACAAGAGACCCAGTACTTC.

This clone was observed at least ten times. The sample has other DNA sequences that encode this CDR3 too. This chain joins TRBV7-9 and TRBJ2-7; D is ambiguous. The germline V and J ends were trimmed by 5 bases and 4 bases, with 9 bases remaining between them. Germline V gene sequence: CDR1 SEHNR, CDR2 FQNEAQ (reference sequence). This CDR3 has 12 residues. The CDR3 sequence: CASSPNSYEQYF. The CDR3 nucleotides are TGTGCCAGCAGCCCCAACAGTTACGAGCAGTACTTC.

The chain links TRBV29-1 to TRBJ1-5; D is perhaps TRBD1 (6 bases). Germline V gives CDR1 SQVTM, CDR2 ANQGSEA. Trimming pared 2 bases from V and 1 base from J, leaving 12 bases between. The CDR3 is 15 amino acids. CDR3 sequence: CSVETGTGSNQPQHF. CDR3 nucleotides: TGCAGCGTTGAAACCGGTACAGGGAGCAATCAGCCCCAGCATTTT.